The 4 T cell receptor beta chains given below trace back to one sample, sequenced in a study of cytomegalovirus exposure and HLA in healthy donors. Clones were sequenced by immunoSEQ multiplex PCR, and TCRdb holds only the in-frame ones, with some missing. The data hold 50,000 to 65,000 clones, with roughly 94% observed a single time. The sequenced material came from PBMCs. These receptors were collected from a woman aged 18-29 years in good health and CMV-seropositive.

The chain has TRBV18 and TRBJ1-2; 7 bases are shared with TRBD1. CDR3 length: 13 residues. Germline CDR1 and CDR2: KGHSH and LQKENI. J was trimmed by 6 bases and V by 6 bases; bases with no gene match: 7. CDR3: CASSPDRDHGYTF. Written as DNA, the CDR3 is TGTGCCAGCTCGCCCGACAGGGACCATGGCTACACCTTC.

Here the CDR3 DNA reads TGTGCCAGCAGCTCCGGACAGTACCCGAACACCGGGGAGCTGTTTTTT. This encodes CASSSGQYPNTGELFF. This chain uses TRBV11-3 with TRBJ2-2, with D maybe TRBD1 (6 bases). Trimming took off 4 bases at V and 0 bases at J, with 12 bases between the two ends. Germline CDR1 SGHNT, CDR2 YENEEA. The CDR3 sequence is 16 residues long. The full variable domain, in which reference TRBV11-3 and TRBJ2-2 provide the parts outside the CDR3, is EAGVVQSPRYKIIEKKQPVAFWCNPISGHNTLYWYLQNLGQGPELLIRYENEEAVDDSQLPKDRFSAERLKGVDSTLKIQPAELGDSAVYLCASSSGQYPNTGELFFGEGSRLTVL.

This clone has more than one count but fewer than ten. The chain combines TRBV29-1 with TRBJ2-7; no reliable D call. CDR3 length equals 13 residues. Germline V lookup: CDR1 SQVTM, CDR2 ANQGSEA. V was shortened by 6 bases and J by 2 bases, with 14 bases between the two germline ends. In DNA, the CDR3 is TGCAGCGTCCGCTCGACAAATACCTACGAGCAGTACTTC. Its translation: CSVRSTNTYEQYF.

V gene TRBV4-3 combines with J gene TRBJ1-3; D is unresolved. Per the germline V gene, CDR1 is LGHNA and CDR2 is YSLEER. The CDR3 has 14 residues. V dropped 0 bases and J dropped 3 bases, with 6 bases sitting between them. The CDR3 DNA is TGCGCCAGCAGCCAAGATCGGGGTGGAAACACCATATATTTT. This gives the protein CASSQDRGGNTIYF.